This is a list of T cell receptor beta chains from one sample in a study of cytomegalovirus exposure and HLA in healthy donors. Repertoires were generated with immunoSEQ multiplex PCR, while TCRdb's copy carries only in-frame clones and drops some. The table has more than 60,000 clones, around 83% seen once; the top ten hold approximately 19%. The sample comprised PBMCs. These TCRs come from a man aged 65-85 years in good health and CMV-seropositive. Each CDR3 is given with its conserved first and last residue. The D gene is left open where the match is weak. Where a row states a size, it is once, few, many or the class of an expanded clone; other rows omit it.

cdr3_aa: CAKLKSDQPQHF; cdr3_nt: TGTGCCAAATTGAAAAGCGATCAGCCCCAGCATTTT; d_call: .; j_call: TRBJ1-5; clone_size: .; v_call: TRBV19
cdr3_aa: CASSRLAGIDEQFF; cdr3_nt: TGTGCCAGCAGCAGGCTAGCGGGAATCGATGAGCAGTTCTTC; d_call: TRBD2; j_call: TRBJ2-1; clone_size: .; v_call: TRBV7-3
cdr3_aa: CASSHDRFTDTQYF; cdr3_nt: TGTGCCAGCAGTCACGACAGGTTCACAGATACGCAGTATTTT; d_call: .; j_call: TRBJ2-3; clone_size: few; v_call: TRBV6-1
cdr3_aa: CASRKTSGYEQYF; cdr3_nt: TGTGCCAGCAGGAAGACTAGCGGCTACGAGCAGTACTTC; d_call: TRBD2; j_call: TRBJ2-7; clone_size: .; v_call: TRBV6-5
cdr3_aa: CASRARDWNSPLHF; cdr3_nt: TGTGCCAGCAGAGCCAGGGATTGGAATTCACCCCTCCACTTT; d_call: .; j_call: TRBJ1-6; clone_size: once; v_call: TRBV2
cdr3_aa: CASSLTGQYYEQYF; cdr3_nt: TGTGCCAGCAGTTTAACGGGACAGTACTACGAGCAGTACTTC; d_call: TRBD1; j_call: TRBJ2-7; clone_size: .; v_call: TRBV28
cdr3_aa: CASSGLGEQYF; cdr3_nt: TGTGCCAGCAGCGGGCTGGGCGAGCAGTACTTC; d_call: .; j_call: TRBJ2-7; clone_size: .; v_call: TRBV11-2
cdr3_aa: CASSPGGGRLHF; cdr3_nt: TGTGCCAGCAGCCCCGGGGGGGGTCGCCTCCACTTT; d_call: .; j_call: TRBJ1-6; clone_size: .; v_call: TRBV7-3
cdr3_aa: CASSLGASEKLFF; cdr3_nt: TGTGCCAGCAGCTTAGGGGCGAGTGAAAAACTGTTTTTT; d_call: .; j_call: TRBJ1-4; clone_size: once; v_call: TRBV11-2
cdr3_aa: CASSAQQEGEAFF; cdr3_nt: TGTGCCAGCAGCGCCCAACAGGAAGGTGAAGCTTTCTTT; d_call: .; j_call: TRBJ1-1; clone_size: .; v_call: TRBV7-9
cdr3_aa: CASSTGTENTEAFF; cdr3_nt: TGCGCCAGCAGTACCGGGACAGAGAACACTGAAGCTTTCTTT; d_call: TRBD1; j_call: TRBJ1-1; clone_size: .; v_call: TRBV5-1
cdr3_aa: CASRADRSITEAFF; cdr3_nt: TGTGCCAGCAGGGCAGACAGGTCTATCACTGAAGCTTTCTTT; d_call: .; j_call: TRBJ1-1; clone_size: few; v_call: TRBV21-1
cdr3_aa: CASSDSGGYTF; cdr3_nt: TGTGCCAGCAGTGACTCGGGCGGCTACACCTTC; d_call: .; j_call: TRBJ1-2; clone_size: .; v_call: TRBV6-4
cdr3_aa: CASTLAETQYF; cdr3_nt: TGTGCCAGCACCCTCGCGGAGACCCAGTACTTC; d_call: .; j_call: TRBJ2-5; clone_size: .; v_call: TRBV6-1
cdr3_aa: CASSFSSPQVYGYTF; cdr3_nt: TGTGCCAGCAGCTTTTCGAGTCCCCAGGTTTATGGCTACACCTTC; d_call: .; j_call: TRBJ1-2; clone_size: .; v_call: TRBV7-8
cdr3_aa: CASSFEPGRTDTQYF; cdr3_nt: TGCGCCAGCAGCTTTGAGCCTGGGCGCACAGATACGCAGTATTTT; d_call: .; j_call: TRBJ2-3; clone_size: .; v_call: TRBV5-1
cdr3_aa: CASRLTADGGYGYTF; cdr3_nt: TGTGCCAGCAGATTAACAGCCGATGGGGGGTATGGCTACACCTTC; d_call: .; j_call: TRBJ1-2; clone_size: .; v_call: TRBV6-5
cdr3_aa: CASRRSGTPLSYEQYF; cdr3_nt: TGTGCCAGCCGCCGCTCCGGGACTCCTCTCTCCTACGAGCAGTACTTC; d_call: .; j_call: TRBJ2-7; clone_size: .; v_call: TRBV7-8
cdr3_aa: CASSYDRGDYSPLHF; cdr3_nt: TGTGCCAGCAGTTACGACAGGGGCGATTATTCACCCCTCCACTTT; d_call: TRBD1; j_call: TRBJ1-6; clone_size: .; v_call: TRBV6-5
cdr3_aa: CASHLGGAGELFF; cdr3_nt: TGTGCCAGCCACCTCGGGGGGGCCGGGGAGCTGTTTTTT; d_call: TRBD2; j_call: TRBJ2-2; clone_size: .; v_call: TRBV2
cdr3_aa: CASSIAEPNEQFF; cdr3_nt: TGTGCCAGTAGTATCGCAGAACCAAATGAGCAGTTCTTC; d_call: .; j_call: TRBJ2-1; clone_size: .; v_call: TRBV19
cdr3_aa: CASSLGTEADTQYF; cdr3_nt: TGCGCCAGCAGCTTAGGTACCGAGGCCGATACGCAGTATTTT; d_call: .; j_call: TRBJ2-3; clone_size: .; v_call: TRBV5-1
cdr3_aa: CASSPFPAQREIPYEQYF; cdr3_nt: TGTGCCAGCAGCCCCTTCCCCGCTCAGCGGGAGATCCCCTACGAGCAGTACTTC; d_call: TRBD2; j_call: TRBJ2-7; clone_size: few; v_call: TRBV7-2
cdr3_aa: CSFRDRGYEQYF; cdr3_nt: TGCAGCTTCCGGGACAGGGGTTACGAGCAGTACTTC; d_call: TRBD1; j_call: TRBJ2-7; clone_size: few; v_call: TRBV29-1
cdr3_aa: CASILREDSTDTQYF; cdr3_nt: TGTGCCAGCATCCTTCGGGAGGATAGCACAGATACGCAGTATTTT; d_call: TRBD2; j_call: TRBJ2-3; clone_size: .; v_call: TRBV11-1
cdr3_aa: CAWRGTQTDTQYF; cdr3_nt: TGTGCCTGGAGAGGGACTCAAACAGATACGCAGTATTTT; d_call: .; j_call: TRBJ2-3; clone_size: .; v_call: TRBV30
cdr3_aa: CASSGGGPLGDTQYF; cdr3_nt: TGTGCCAGCAGCGGGGGGGGGCCCCTGGGAGATACGCAGTATTTT; d_call: .; j_call: TRBJ2-3; clone_size: once; v_call: TRBV7-3
cdr3_aa: CASSLGTGGNQPQHF; cdr3_nt: TGTGCCAGCAGCTTAGGGACAGGGGGCAATCAGCCCCAGCATTTT; d_call: TRBD1; j_call: TRBJ1-5; clone_size: .; v_call: TRBV7-6
cdr3_aa: CASFPPAAGGETQYF; cdr3_nt: TGTGCCAGCTTCCCCCCAGCGGCGGGAGGAGAGACCCAGTACTTC; d_call: TRBD2; j_call: TRBJ2-5; clone_size: .; v_call: TRBV7-6
cdr3_aa: CASSPRTSGRYEQYF; cdr3_nt: TGCGCCAGCAGCCCCCGGACTAGCGGGAGGTACGAGCAGTACTTC; d_call: TRBD2; j_call: TRBJ2-7; clone_size: .; v_call: TRBV5-1
cdr3_aa: CASSLASGLSYEQYF; cdr3_nt: TGTGCCAGCAGTTTGGCTAGCGGACTCTCCTACGAGCAGTACTTC; d_call: TRBD2; j_call: TRBJ2-7; clone_size: .; v_call: TRBV28
cdr3_aa: CASSARTGSYEQYF; cdr3_nt: TGTGCCAGCAGCGCCCGGACAGGCTCCTACGAGCAGTACTTC; d_call: TRBD1; j_call: TRBJ2-7; clone_size: .; v_call: TRBV9
cdr3_aa: CASSSQMNTEAFF; cdr3_nt: TGTGCCAGCAGCTCCCAGATGAACACTGAAGCTTTCTTT; d_call: .; j_call: TRBJ1-1; clone_size: .; v_call: TRBV7-3
cdr3_aa: CASSPSGGASYEQYF; cdr3_nt: TGTGCCAGCAGTCCCTCTGGGGGCGCTTCCTACGAGCAGTACTTC; d_call: .; j_call: TRBJ2-7; clone_size: once; v_call: TRBV14
cdr3_aa: CASSNRDWMGEQFF; cdr3_nt: TGTGCCAGTAGTAACCGGGACTGGATGGGTGAGCAGTTCTTC; d_call: .; j_call: TRBJ2-1; clone_size: once; v_call: TRBV19
cdr3_aa: CASQNGQGWDEQYF; cdr3_nt: TGTGCCAGCCAAAACGGACAGGGGTGGGACGAGCAGTACTTC; d_call: TRBD1; j_call: TRBJ2-7; clone_size: .; v_call: TRBV28
cdr3_aa: CASSGGQDQPQHF; cdr3_nt: TGTGCCAGCAGCGGGGGACAGGATCAGCCCCAGCATTTT; d_call: TRBD1; j_call: TRBJ1-5; clone_size: .; v_call: TRBV5-8
cdr3_aa: CARRSNSGNTIYF; cdr3_nt: TGCGCCAGACGTAGTAACTCTGGAAACACCATATATTTT; d_call: .; j_call: TRBJ1-3; clone_size: .; v_call: TRBV10-1
cdr3_aa: CASSVGDGGIYEQYF; cdr3_nt: TGTGCCAGCAGCGTAGGGGACGGGGGGATCTACGAGCAGTACTTC; d_call: TRBD2; j_call: TRBJ2-7; clone_size: .; v_call: TRBV9
cdr3_aa: CASSYDLSLTGELFF; cdr3_nt: TGTGCCAGCAGTTACGACTTGAGCCTCACCGGGGAGCTGTTTTTT; d_call: .; j_call: TRBJ2-2; clone_size: .; v_call: TRBV6-5
cdr3_aa: CASRDRSLDEQYF; cdr3_nt: TGCGCCAGCCGGGACAGATCCCTGGACGAGCAGTACTTC; d_call: TRBD1; j_call: TRBJ2-7; clone_size: .; v_call: TRBV5-1
cdr3_aa: CSSSGRGPYNEQFF; cdr3_nt: TGCAGCAGTAGCGGGAGGGGACCCTACAATGAGCAGTTCTTC; d_call: TRBD2; j_call: TRBJ2-1; clone_size: .; v_call: TRBV29-1
cdr3_aa: CASTPYDGNEQFF; cdr3_nt: TGTGCCAGCACTCCCTACGACGGGAATGAGCAGTTCTTC; d_call: .; j_call: TRBJ2-1; clone_size: .; v_call: TRBV6-5
cdr3_aa: CASSLGQAETQYF; cdr3_nt: TGTGCCAGCAGCTTGGGACAGGCGGAGACCCAGTACTTC; d_call: TRBD1; j_call: TRBJ2-5; clone_size: .; v_call: TRBV7-8
cdr3_aa: CASSPGTGNPGYTF; cdr3_nt: TGTGCCAGTAGCCCCGGGACAGGCAACCCGGGGTACACCTTC; d_call: TRBD1; j_call: TRBJ1-2; clone_size: .; v_call: TRBV19
cdr3_aa: CASSGTGSYEQYF; cdr3_nt: TGTGCCAGTTCCGGGACAGGGTCCTACGAGCAGTACTTC; d_call: TRBD1; j_call: TRBJ2-7; clone_size: .; v_call: TRBV6-7
cdr3_aa: CVWSGRPSNEQFF; cdr3_nt: TGTGTCTGGAGTGGGCGGCCCTCCAATGAGCAGTTCTTC; d_call: .; j_call: TRBJ2-1; clone_size: .; v_call: TRBV30
cdr3_aa: CASSYLRGDSTGKLFF; cdr3_nt: TGTGCCAGCAGTTACCTCCGGGGGGACTCAACTGGAAAACTGTTTTTT; d_call: .; j_call: TRBJ1-4; clone_size: .; v_call: TRBV6-5
cdr3_aa: CASSIPGLAGSHLYNEQFF; cdr3_nt: TGTGCCAGCAGCATCCCGGGACTAGCGGGATCCCATTTATACAATGAGCAGTTCTTC; d_call: TRBD2; j_call: TRBJ2-1; clone_size: .; v_call: TRBV6-7
cdr3_aa: CASSDPGLHNEQFF; cdr3_nt: TGTGCCAGCAGCGACCCGGGACTACACAATGAGCAGTTCTTC; d_call: TRBD2; j_call: TRBJ2-1; clone_size: .; v_call: TRBV7-3
cdr3_aa: CASSFSGISSYEQYF; cdr3_nt: TGTGCCAGCAGTTTTAGCGGAATAAGCTCCTACGAGCAGTACTTC; d_call: .; j_call: TRBJ2-7; clone_size: .; v_call: TRBV6-1
cdr3_aa: CASSTTGTGYGYTF; cdr3_nt: TGTGCCAGCAGCACGACAGGGACTGGGTATGGCTACACCTTC; d_call: TRBD1; j_call: TRBJ1-2; clone_size: .; v_call: TRBV5-6
cdr3_aa: CASSLGDNVAEQFF; cdr3_nt: TGCGCCAGCAGCTTGGGGGACAACGTTGCTGAGCAGTTCTTC; d_call: .; j_call: TRBJ2-1; clone_size: .; v_call: TRBV5-1
cdr3_aa: CASSWGQEKQYF; cdr3_nt: TGTGCCAGCAGCTGGGGACAGGAGAAGCAGTACTTC; d_call: TRBD1; j_call: TRBJ2-7; clone_size: .; v_call: TRBV5-5